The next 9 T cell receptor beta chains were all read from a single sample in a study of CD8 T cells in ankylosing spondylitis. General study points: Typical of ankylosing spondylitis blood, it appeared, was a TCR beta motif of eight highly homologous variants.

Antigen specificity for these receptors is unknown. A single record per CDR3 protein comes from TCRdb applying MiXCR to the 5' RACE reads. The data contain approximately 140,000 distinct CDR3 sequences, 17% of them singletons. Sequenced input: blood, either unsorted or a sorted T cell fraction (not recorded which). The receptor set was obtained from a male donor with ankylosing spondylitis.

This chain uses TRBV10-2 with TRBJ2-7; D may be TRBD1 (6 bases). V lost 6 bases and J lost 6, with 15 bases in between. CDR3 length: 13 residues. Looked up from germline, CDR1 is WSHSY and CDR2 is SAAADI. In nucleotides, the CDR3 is TGCGCCAGCAGCGCTCCCAGGGGACCCGAGCAGTACTTC. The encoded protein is CASSAPRGPEQYF.

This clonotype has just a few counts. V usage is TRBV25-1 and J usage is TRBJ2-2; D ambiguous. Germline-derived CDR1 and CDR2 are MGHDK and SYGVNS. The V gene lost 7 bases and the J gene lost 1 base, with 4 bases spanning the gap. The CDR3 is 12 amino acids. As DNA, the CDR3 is TGTGCCAGCATTGGGAACACCGGGGAGCTGTTTTTT. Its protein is CASIGNTGELFF.

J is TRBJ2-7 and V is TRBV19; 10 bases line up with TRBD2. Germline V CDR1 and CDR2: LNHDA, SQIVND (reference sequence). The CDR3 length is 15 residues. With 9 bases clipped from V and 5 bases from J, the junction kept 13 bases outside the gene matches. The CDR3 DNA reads TGTGCCAGCAGCGGGGGGGCAACCTCCGTGGACGAGCAGTACTTC. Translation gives CASSGGATSVDEQYF. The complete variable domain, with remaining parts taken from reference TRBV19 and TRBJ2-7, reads DGGITQSPKYLFRKEGQNVTLSCEQNLNHDAMYWYRQDPGQGLRLIYYSQIVNDFQKGDIAEGYSVSREKKESFPLTVTSAQKNPTAFYLCASSGGATSVDEQYFGPGTRLTVT.

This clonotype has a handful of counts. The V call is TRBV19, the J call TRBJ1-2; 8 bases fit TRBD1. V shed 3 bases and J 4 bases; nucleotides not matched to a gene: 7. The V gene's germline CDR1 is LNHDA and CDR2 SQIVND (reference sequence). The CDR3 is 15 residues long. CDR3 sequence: CASSIPSGQAYGYTF. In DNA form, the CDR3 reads TGTGCCAGTAGTATCCCCTCGGGACAGGCCTATGGCTACACCTTC.

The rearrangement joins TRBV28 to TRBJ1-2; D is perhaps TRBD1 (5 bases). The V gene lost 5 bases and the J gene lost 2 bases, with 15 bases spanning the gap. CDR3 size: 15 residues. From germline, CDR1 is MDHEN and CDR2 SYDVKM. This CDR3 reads CASSLRGRFNYGYTF. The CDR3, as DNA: TGTGCCAGCAGTCTCCGGGGCCGCTTCAACTATGGCTACACCTTC.

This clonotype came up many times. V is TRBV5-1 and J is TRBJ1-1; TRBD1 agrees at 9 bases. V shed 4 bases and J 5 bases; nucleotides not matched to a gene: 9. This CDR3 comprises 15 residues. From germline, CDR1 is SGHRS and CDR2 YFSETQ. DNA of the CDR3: TGCGCCAGCAGCACCACAGGGGGCAGGAGGACTGAAGCTTTCTTT. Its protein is CASSTTGGRRTEAFF.

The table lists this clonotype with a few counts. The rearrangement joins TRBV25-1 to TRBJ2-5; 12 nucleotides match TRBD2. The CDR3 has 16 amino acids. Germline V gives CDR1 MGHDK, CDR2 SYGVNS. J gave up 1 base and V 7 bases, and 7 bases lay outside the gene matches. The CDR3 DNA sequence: TGTGCCAGCACAGAAGGACTAGCGGGGCTCCAAGAGACCCAGTACTTC. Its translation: CASTEGLAGLQETQYF.

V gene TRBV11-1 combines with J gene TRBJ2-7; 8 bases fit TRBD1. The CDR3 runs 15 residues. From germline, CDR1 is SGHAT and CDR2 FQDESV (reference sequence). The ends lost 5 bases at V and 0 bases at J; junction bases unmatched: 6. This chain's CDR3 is CASSLWTGSSYEQYF. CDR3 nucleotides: TGTGCCAGCAGCCTTTGGACAGGGAGCTCCTACGAGCAGTACTTC.

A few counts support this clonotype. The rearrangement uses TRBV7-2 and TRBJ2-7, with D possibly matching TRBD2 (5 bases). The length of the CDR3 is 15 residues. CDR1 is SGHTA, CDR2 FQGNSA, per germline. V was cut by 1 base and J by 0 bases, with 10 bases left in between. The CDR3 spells CASSLVRVSSYEQYF. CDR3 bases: TGTGCCAGCAGCTTAGTGAGGGTCAGCTCCTACGAGCAGTACTTC.